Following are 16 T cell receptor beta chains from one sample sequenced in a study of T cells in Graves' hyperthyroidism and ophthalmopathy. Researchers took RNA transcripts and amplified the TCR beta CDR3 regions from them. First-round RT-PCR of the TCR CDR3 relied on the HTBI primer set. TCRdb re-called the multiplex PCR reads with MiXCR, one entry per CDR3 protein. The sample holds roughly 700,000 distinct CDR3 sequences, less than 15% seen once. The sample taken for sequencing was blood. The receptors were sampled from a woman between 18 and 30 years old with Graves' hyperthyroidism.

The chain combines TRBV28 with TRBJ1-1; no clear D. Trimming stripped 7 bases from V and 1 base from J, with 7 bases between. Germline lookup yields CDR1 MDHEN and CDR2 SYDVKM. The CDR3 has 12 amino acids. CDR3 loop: CASTRQNTEAFF. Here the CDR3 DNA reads TGTGCCAGCACGAGACAGAACACTGAAGCTTTCTTT.

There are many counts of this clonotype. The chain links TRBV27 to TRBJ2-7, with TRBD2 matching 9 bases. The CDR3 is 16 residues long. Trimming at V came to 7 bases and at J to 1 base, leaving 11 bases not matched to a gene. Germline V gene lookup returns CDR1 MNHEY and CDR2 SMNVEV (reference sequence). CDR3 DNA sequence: TGTGCCAGCACCCCGACGGCCCTAGCGGGATCCTACGAGCAGTACTTC. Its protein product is CASTPTALAGSYEQYF.

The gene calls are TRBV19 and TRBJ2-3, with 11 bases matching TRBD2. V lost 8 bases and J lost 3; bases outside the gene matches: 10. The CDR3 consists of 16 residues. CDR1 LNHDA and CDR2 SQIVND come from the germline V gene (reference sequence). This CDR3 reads CASLSLAGESTDTQYF. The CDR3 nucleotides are TGTGCCAGTCTTTCACTAGCGGGAGAGAGTACAGATACGCAGTATTTT. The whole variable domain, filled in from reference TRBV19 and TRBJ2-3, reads DGGITQSPKYLFRKEGQNVTLSCEQNLNHDAMYWYRQDPGQGLRLIYYSQIVNDFQKGDIAEGYSVSREKKESFPLTVTSAQKNPTAFYLCASLSLAGESTDTQYFGPGTRLTVL.

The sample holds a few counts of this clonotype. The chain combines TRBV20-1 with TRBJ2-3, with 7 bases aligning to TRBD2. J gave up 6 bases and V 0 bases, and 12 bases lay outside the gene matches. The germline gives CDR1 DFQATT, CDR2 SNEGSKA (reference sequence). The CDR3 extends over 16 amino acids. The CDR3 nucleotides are TGCAGTGCTAGAGATCTGGCGGGAGAAGGGCCCGATACGCAGTATTTT. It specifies CSARDLAGEGPDTQYF.

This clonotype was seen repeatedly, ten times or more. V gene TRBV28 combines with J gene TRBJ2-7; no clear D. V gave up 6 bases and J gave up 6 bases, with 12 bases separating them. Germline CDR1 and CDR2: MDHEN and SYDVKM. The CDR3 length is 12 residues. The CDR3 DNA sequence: TGTGCCAGCAGCGCTACCGAGGTCGAGCAGTACTTC. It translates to CASSATEVEQYF.

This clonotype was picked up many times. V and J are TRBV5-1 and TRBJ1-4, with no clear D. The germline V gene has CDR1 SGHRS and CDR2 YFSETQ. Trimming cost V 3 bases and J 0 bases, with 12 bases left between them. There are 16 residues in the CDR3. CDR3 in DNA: TGCGCCAGCAGCTCAGGACGGGAGTCAACTAATGAAAAACTGTTTTTT. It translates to CASSSGRESTNEKLFF.

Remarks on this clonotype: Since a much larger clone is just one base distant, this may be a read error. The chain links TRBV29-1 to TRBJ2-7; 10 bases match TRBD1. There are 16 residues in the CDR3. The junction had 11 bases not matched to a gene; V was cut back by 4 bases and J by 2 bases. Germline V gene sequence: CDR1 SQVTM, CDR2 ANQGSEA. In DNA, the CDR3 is TGCAGCGTTGCTTACCTCAGGACAGGGGGGACCTACGAGCAGTACTTC. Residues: CSVAYLRTGGTYEQYF.

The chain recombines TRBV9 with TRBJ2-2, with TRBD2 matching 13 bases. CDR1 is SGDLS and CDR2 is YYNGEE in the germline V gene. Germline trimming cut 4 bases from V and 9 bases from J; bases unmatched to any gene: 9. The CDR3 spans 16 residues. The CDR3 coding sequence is TGTGCCAGCAGCCCCGGACTAGCGGGAGTGGGCAGGGAGCTGTTTTTT. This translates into CASSPGLAGVGRELFF. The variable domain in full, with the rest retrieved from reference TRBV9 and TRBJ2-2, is DSGVTQTPKHLITATGQRVTLRCSPRSGDLSVYWYQQSLDQGLQFLIQYYNGEERAKGNILERFSAQQFPDLHSELNLSSLELGDSALYFCASSPGLAGVGRELFFGEGSRLTVL.

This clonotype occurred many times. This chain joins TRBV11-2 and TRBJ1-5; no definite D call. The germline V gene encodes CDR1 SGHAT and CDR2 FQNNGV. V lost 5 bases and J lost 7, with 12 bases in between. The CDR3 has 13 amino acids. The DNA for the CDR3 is TGTGCCAGCAGCCTATCGCGGGGACAGCCCCAGCATTTT. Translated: CASSLSRGQPQHF.

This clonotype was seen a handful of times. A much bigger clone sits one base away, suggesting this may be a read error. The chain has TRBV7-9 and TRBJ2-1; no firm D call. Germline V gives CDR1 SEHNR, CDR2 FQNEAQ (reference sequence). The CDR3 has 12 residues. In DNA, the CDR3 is TGTGCCAGCAGGGGTATACGGAATGAGCGGTTCTTC. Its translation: CASRGIRNERFF.

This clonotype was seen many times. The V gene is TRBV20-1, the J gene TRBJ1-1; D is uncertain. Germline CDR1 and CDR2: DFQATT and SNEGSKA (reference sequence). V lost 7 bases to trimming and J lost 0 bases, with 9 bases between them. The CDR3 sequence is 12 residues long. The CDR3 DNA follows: TGCAGTGGGATCTGGATGAACACTGAAGCTTTCTTT. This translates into CSGIWMNTEAFF.

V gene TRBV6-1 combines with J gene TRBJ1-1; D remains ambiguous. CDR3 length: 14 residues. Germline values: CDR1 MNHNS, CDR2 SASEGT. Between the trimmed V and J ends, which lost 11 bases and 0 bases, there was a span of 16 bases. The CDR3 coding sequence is TGTGCCGGAAAGATGGGTCGCCTGAACACTGAAGCTTTCTTT. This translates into CAGKMGRLNTEAFF.

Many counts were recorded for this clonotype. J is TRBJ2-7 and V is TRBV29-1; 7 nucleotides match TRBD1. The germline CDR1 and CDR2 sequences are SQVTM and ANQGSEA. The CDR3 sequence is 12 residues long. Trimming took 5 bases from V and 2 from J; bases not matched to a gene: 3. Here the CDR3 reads CSVKDRTYEQYF. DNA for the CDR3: TGCAGCGTTAAGGACAGGACCTACGAGCAGTACTTC.

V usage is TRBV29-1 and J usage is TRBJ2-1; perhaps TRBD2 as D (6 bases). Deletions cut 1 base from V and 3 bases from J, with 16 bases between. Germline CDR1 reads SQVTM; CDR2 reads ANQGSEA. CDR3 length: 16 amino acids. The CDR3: CSVEGVREQFYNEQFF. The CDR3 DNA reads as TGCAGCGTTGAAGGAGTCCGGGAGCAGTTCTACAATGAGCAGTTCTTC.

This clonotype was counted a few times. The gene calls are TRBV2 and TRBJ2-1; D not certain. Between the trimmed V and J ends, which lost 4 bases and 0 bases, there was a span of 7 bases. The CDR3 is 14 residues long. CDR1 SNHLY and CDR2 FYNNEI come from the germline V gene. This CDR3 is CASSVESSYNEQFF. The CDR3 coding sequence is TGTGCCAGCAGTGTGGAGTCCTCCTACAATGAGCAGTTCTTC.

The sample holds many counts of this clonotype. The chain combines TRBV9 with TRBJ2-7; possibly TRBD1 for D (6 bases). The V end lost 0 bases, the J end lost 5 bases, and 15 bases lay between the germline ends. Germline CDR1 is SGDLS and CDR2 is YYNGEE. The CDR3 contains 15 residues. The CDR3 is CASSVATGTRNEQYF. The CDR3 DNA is TGTGCCAGCAGCGTAGCAACAGGGACGAGGAACGAGCAGTACTTC.